The 2 T cell receptor beta chains in this list originate from one sample, sequenced in a study of shared clonotypes between healthy human individuals. Assay: immunoSEQ multiplex PCR; the TCRdb copy retains only in-frame clones and omits some. The sample contains roughly 500,000 clones, approximately 95% of which appear only once. Material: naive CD4+ T cells sorted from blood. As for subset: CD45RA+ positively selected. The source of these receptors is a woman under 40 in good health.

The chain has TRBV6-5 and TRBJ1-1; TRBD1 might be the D (6 bases). V was trimmed by 0 bases and J by 5 bases, leaving 10 bases between them. Germline CDR1 reads MNHEY; CDR2 reads SVGAGI. This CDR3 is 14 amino acids long. CDR3 sequence (DNA): TGTGCCAGCAGTTACTCGCCAGGGGAGACTGAAGCTTTCTTT. It specifies CASSYSPGETEAFF.

The gene calls are TRBV28 and TRBJ1-5; 7 nucleotides line up with TRBD1. This CDR3 has 16 residues. Germline-derived CDR1 and CDR2 are MDHEN and SYDVKM. J gave up 2 bases and V 3 bases, and 7 bases lay outside the gene matches. The CDR3 loop is CASSFHRQGGNQPQHF. The CDR3 DNA reads TGTGCCAGCAGTTTCCACAGACAGGGCGGCAATCAGCCCCAGCATTTT.